These 28 T cell receptor beta chains came from one sample sequenced in a study of CD8 T cells in ankylosing spondylitis. Whole-study findings and limits: Ankylosing spondylitis blood seemed to carry a telltale TCR beta motif made of fewer than 10 highly homologous variants.

TCRdb reprocessed the 5' RACE reads with MiXCR, giving one entry per CDR3 protein. The sample shows fewer than 400,000 distinct CDR3 sequences, 8% of them seen only once. Their target antigens are unknown. The sequencing sample was made of blood, either unsorted or a sorted T cell fraction (not recorded which). The receptor source for this set is a male donor with ankylosing spondylitis.

Ten or more counts support this clonotype. The junction and the germline gene differ at one end; a read error may be behind it. The V gene is TRBV28, the J gene TRBJ2-1; D is uncertain. Germline CDR1 reads MDHEN; CDR2 reads SYDVKM. The CDR3 covers 10 residues. In nucleotides, the CDR3 is TGTGCCAGCAGTTCCCAAAACCTGTGCTTC. Its translation: CASSSQNLCF.

This clonotype was observed a handful of times. The chain carries TRBV7-9 and TRBJ2-5; D remains ambiguous. Germline CDR1 and CDR2: SEHNR and FQNEAQ (reference sequence). Trimming stripped 5 bases from V and 2 bases from J, with 15 bases between. The CDR3 is made up of 15 amino acids. The CDR3, as DNA: TGTGCCAGCAGCCCCACCGGTAACGAACAAGAGACCCAGTACTTC. This gives the protein CASSPTGNEQETQYF.

This chain links TRBV19 with TRBJ2-2, with D unresolved. The ends were cut back, 0 bases at V and 6 bases at J, with 14 bases in the middle. The CDR3 totals 16 residues. Germline-derived CDR1 and CDR2 are LNHDA and SQIVND (reference sequence). In DNA form, the CDR3 reads TGTGCCAGTAGTATAGATCTTGTTACGGGTCCCGGGGAGCTGTTTTTT. Encoded protein: CASSIDLVTGPGELFF.

This clonotype showed up many times. This rearrangement joins TRBV20-1 to TRBJ1-5, with TRBD1 as a possible D gene (6 bases). Trimming left V 6 bases short and J 1 base short, with 10 bases between. In germline, CDR1 is DFQATT, CDR2 SNEGSKA (reference sequence). There are 13 residues in the CDR3. CDR3 region: CSARGVSNQPQHF. CDR3 coding DNA: TGCAGTGCCAGGGGCGTCAGCAATCAGCCCCAGCATTTT.

This clonotype was seen more than once but under ten times. The genes are TRBV28 and TRBJ1-4; D not resolved. The CDR3 has 13 residues. CDR1 is MDHEN, CDR2 SYDVKM, per germline. Trimming cost V 3 bases and J 6 bases, with 8 bases left between them. As DNA, the CDR3 is TGTGCCAGCAGTTTGTCAGTCGATGAAAAACTGTTTTTT. Protein: CASSLSVDEKLFF.

This clonotype came up a few times. This chain uses TRBV29-1 with TRBJ2-1; no reliable D call. Trimming cost V 3 bases and J 3 bases, with 12 bases left between them. CDR1 and CDR2 from the germline V gene are SQVTM and ANQGSEA. The CDR3 length is 14 residues. The CDR3 region has the DNA TGCAGCGTTGATATCCCTCCCTTCTACAATGAGCAGTTCTTC. This codes for CSVDIPPFYNEQFF.

This clonotype has ten or more counts. The chain has TRBV6-5 and TRBJ2-2, with a tentative D call TRBD1 (5 bases). This CDR3 has 18 amino acids. CDR1 is MNHEY and CDR2 is SVGAGI in the germline V gene. The V gene lost 0 bases and the J gene lost 7 bases, with 21 bases spanning the gap. The CDR3 loop is CASSYSFIQADLGGELFF. The DNA of the CDR3 is TGTGCCAGCAGTTACTCTTTCATACAGGCCGATTTAGGCGGGGAGCTGTTTTTT.

This clonotype was found many times. The genes are TRBV15 and TRBJ2-1, with TRBD2 matching over 8 bases. CDR3 length equals 17 residues. From germline, CDR1 is LNHNV and CDR2 YYDKDF (reference sequence). V shed 1 base, J shed 4 bases, and the junction held 9 bases outside the gene matches. The CDR3 DNA follows: TGTGCCACCAGCAGAGCAACCGGGACTAGACCATACAATGAGCAGTTCTTC. Its translation is CATSRATGTRPYNEQFF.

V and J are TRBV15 and TRBJ2-5; 10 bases are a match to TRBD2. The germline CDR1 and CDR2 sequences are LNHNV and YYDKDF (reference sequence). V lost 3 bases, J lost 1 base, and 8 bases stayed unmatched. The CDR3 length is 17 residues. Here the CDR3 DNA reads TGTGCCACCAGCAGGAACCCGGGACTAGCGTTCCAAGAGACCCAGTACTTC. Residues: CATSRNPGLAFQETQYF.

This clonotype showed up just a few times. The chain combines TRBV7-3 with TRBJ2-1, with D unresolved. The germline CDR1 and CDR2 sequences are SGHTA and FQGTGA. The ends were cut back, 6 bases at V and 7 bases at J, with 16 bases in the middle. This CDR3 comprises 14 residues. CDR3 region: CASSTHPGGNEQFF. Here the CDR3 DNA reads TGTGCCAGCAGTACTCACCCCGGTGGAAATGAGCAGTTCTTC.

This clonotype occurred many times. J is TRBJ1-5 and V is TRBV2; TRBD1 is a possible D gene (5 bases). V gave up 4 bases and J gave up 1 base, with 11 bases separating them. This CDR3 is built from 15 residues. The germline V gene has CDR1 SNHLY and CDR2 FYNNEI. CDR3 loop: CASSGQGTSNQPQHF. Written as DNA, the CDR3 is TGTGCCAGCAGTGGGCAGGGAACGAGCAATCAGCCCCAGCATTTT. The full variable domain, with the rest looked up from reference TRBV2 and TRBJ1-5, is EPEVTQTPSHQVTQMGQEVILRCVPISNHLYFYWYRQILGQKVEFLVSFYNNEISEKSEIFDDQFSVERPDGSNFTLKIRSTKLEDSAMYFCASSGQGTSNQPQHFGDGTRLSIL.

This clonotype was observed at least ten times. The V and J genes are TRBV15 and TRBJ2-3; D ambiguous. V shed 3 bases and J shed 3 bases, with 7 bases lying between them. The CDR3 runs to 13 residues. Germline-derived CDR1 and CDR2 are LNHNV and YYDKDF (reference sequence). CDR3 sequence reads: CATSSTLTDTQYF. CDR3 sequence (DNA): TGTGCCACCAGCAGTACTCTTACAGATACGCAGTATTTT. The whole variable domain, remainder taken from reference TRBV15 and TRBJ2-3, is DAMVIQNPRYQVTQFGKPVTLSCSQTLNHNVMYWYQQKSSQAPKLLFHYYDKDFNNEADTPDNFQSRRPNTSFCFLDIRSPGLGDTAMYLCATSSTLTDTQYFGPGTRLTVL.

J is TRBJ2-2 and V is TRBV27; TRBD1 might be the D (6 bases). Trimming stripped 5 bases from V and 4 bases from J, with 20 bases between. The CDR3 contains 17 residues. Germline-derived CDR1 and CDR2 are MNHEY and SMNVEV (reference sequence). For the CDR3, the DNA is TGTGCCAGCAGTCCTCTAGGACAGCACGAATTCACCGGGGAGCTGTTTTTT. Protein sequence: CASSPLGQHEFTGELFF.

V is TRBV2 and J is TRBJ1-2; 9 bases align to TRBD1. V lost 3 bases to trimming and J lost 4 bases; unmatched junction nucleotides: 3. The CDR3 covers 14 residues. Germline CDR1 and CDR2: SNHLY and FYNNEI. This chain's CDR3 is CASSEGTGIYGYTF. DNA of the CDR3: TGTGCCAGCAGTGAGGGGACAGGGATCTATGGCTACACCTTC.

The chain carries TRBV7-2 and TRBJ1-4; D gene unclear. Germline loops: CDR1 SGHTA, CDR2 FQGNSA. The CDR3 extends over 15 amino acids. With 2 bases removed from V and 10 bases from J, the gap between germline ends came to 17 bases. The CDR3 protein is CASSLRGPTRGKLFF. CDR3 sequence (DNA): TGTGCCAGCAGCTTACGCGGGCCGACCCGCGGAAAACTGTTTTTT. Filled out from reference TRBV7-2 and TRBJ1-4, the complete variable domain reads GAGVSQSPSNKVTEKGKDVELRCDPISGHTALYWYRQSLGQGLEFLIYFQGNSAPDKSGLPSDRFSAERTGGSVSTLTIQRTQQEDSAVYLCASSLRGPTRGKLFFGSGTQLSVL.

The V call is TRBV7-8, the J call TRBJ1-6, with a weak D call TRBD1 (5 bases). Germline CDR1 is SGHVS and CDR2 is FQNEAQ. V was trimmed by 0 bases and J by 10 bases, leaving 10 bases between them. The CDR3 has 14 amino acids. The CDR3 bases are TGTGCCAGCAGCTTAGCCCAGGGTCGGTCACCCCTCCACTTT. It encodes CASSLAQGRSPLHF.

The chain combines TRBV11-3 with TRBJ2-5; 9 nucleotides line up with TRBD2. Germline V lookup: CDR1 SGHNT, CDR2 YENEEA. This CDR3 is 16 amino acids long. V shed 5 bases, J shed 2 bases, and the junction held 9 bases outside the gene matches. Here the CDR3 reads CASSVFSGRSQETQYF. CDR3 sequence (DNA): TGTGCCAGCAGCGTCTTTAGCGGGAGAAGTCAAGAGACCCAGTACTTC.

A few counts support this clonotype. J is TRBJ1-4 and V is TRBV2, with D maybe TRBD1 (5 bases). Germline CDR1 is SNHLY and CDR2 is FYNNEI. Trimming removed 8 bases at V and 3 bases at J, with 19 bases between. The CDR3 length is 16 residues. As DNA, the CDR3 is TGTGCCAGCGCCCGGGACGGCGTGAGGTCTAATGAAAAACTGTTTTTT. Translated: CASARDGVRSNEKLFF.

This clonotype appeared many times. The gene calls are TRBV7-6 and TRBJ2-5; 12 bases are shared with TRBD2. The CDR3 has 16 residues. The V and J ends lost 1 base and 5 bases, in that order; junction bases with no gene match: 5. Germline CDR1 SGHVS, CDR2 FNYEAQ. The CDR3, as DNA: TGTGCCAGCAGCTTAGGGACTAGCGGGAACTTGGAGACCCAGTACTTC. This translates into CASSLGTSGNLETQYF.

J is TRBJ2-3 and V is TRBV10-3, with D possibly matching TRBD2 (5 bases). The CDR3 is made up of 11 amino acids. CDR1 and CDR2 from the germline V gene are ENHRY and SYGVKD. V was trimmed by 7 bases and J by 5 bases, leaving 7 bases between them. CDR3 residues: CAIMEVDTQYF. In DNA form, the CDR3 reads TGTGCCATCATGGAGGTAGATACGCAGTATTTT.

This clonotype was counted at least ten times. The J gene is TRBJ2-3, the V gene TRBV4-2; D gene uncertain. Per germline, CDR1 LGHNA and CDR2 YNFKEQ. The CDR3 consists of 14 residues. V was shortened by 7 bases and J by 0 bases, with 11 bases between the two germline ends. Here the CDR3 DNA reads TGTGCCAGCAATCCCGTTGGGAGCACAGATACGCAGTATTTT. Its protein product is CASNPVGSTDTQYF.

This clonotype was observed a few times. V gene TRBV7-8 combines with J gene TRBJ2-1; 10 bases are shared with TRBD2. In germline, CDR1 is SGHVS, CDR2 FQNEAQ. The V segment lost 5 bases and the J segment 6 bases; nucleotides outside the gene matches: 13. This CDR3 comprises 17 residues. CDR3 sequence (DNA): TGTGCCAGCAGCGCAGCCACCGGGACTAGCGTAATCAATGAGCAGTTCTTC. Amino acids: CASSAATGTSVINEQFF.

The V gene is TRBV27, the J gene TRBJ2-2, with D unclear. The CDR3 is 14 amino acids. V was clipped by 5 bases and J by 8 bases, with 15 bases between them. Per germline, CDR1 MNHEY and CDR2 SMNVEV (reference sequence). The chain's CDR3 is CASSSRLAGGELFF. Written as DNA, the CDR3 is TGTGCCAGCAGTAGCCGTCTGGCTGGTGGGGAGCTGTTTTTT.

This sequence joins TRBV29-1 and TRBJ2-5; 10 bases align to TRBD1. From germline, CDR1 is SQVTM and CDR2 ANQGSEA. The CDR3 runs 14 residues. The ends lost 6 bases at V and 1 base at J; junction bases unmatched: 5. This CDR3 is CSVRDRGFQETQYF. The CDR3 DNA sequence: TGCAGCGTCCGGGACAGGGGCTTCCAAGAGACCCAGTACTTC.

The genes are TRBV4-3 and TRBJ2-3; 10 bases map to TRBD2. Germline CDR1 LGHNA, CDR2 YSLEER. V was clipped by 2 bases and J by 2 bases; unmatched bases: 4. The CDR3 loop spans 16 amino acids. The CDR3 region is CASSQRTSGYTDTQYF. The CDR3 nucleotides are TGCGCCAGCAGCCAAAGGACTAGCGGATACACAGATACGCAGTATTTT.

This clonotype was picked up many times. V is TRBV12-3 or TRBV12-4 and J is TRBJ1-6, with D unresolved. The CDR3 has 15 amino acids. Trimming took off 3 bases at V and 0 bases at J, with 6 bases between the two ends. The chain's CDR3 is CASSFGSSYNSPLHF. The CDR3 DNA reads TGTGCCAGCAGTTTTGGGAGCTCCTATAATTCACCCCTCCACTTT.

This chain joins TRBV18 and TRBJ2-7; the match to TRBD2 covers 8 bases. The germline V gene has CDR1 KGHSH and CDR2 LQKENI. The CDR3 consists of 15 residues. V was pared by 0 bases and J by 2 bases, with 3 bases of the junction left unmatched. CDR3 residues: CASSPPLAVTYEQYF. CDR3 bases: TGTGCCAGCTCACCACCACTAGCGGTAACCTACGAGCAGTACTTC.

This clonotype was observed many times. The chain is built from TRBV12-3 or TRBV12-4 and TRBJ1-1, with D possibly matching TRBD1 (5 bases). The length of the CDR3 is 16 residues. V was pared by 7 bases and J by 0 bases, with 18 bases between. CDR3 loop: CASILWTSRMNTEAFF. The CDR3 DNA follows: TGTGCCAGCATATTGTGGACATCCAGGATGAACACTGAAGCTTTCTTT.